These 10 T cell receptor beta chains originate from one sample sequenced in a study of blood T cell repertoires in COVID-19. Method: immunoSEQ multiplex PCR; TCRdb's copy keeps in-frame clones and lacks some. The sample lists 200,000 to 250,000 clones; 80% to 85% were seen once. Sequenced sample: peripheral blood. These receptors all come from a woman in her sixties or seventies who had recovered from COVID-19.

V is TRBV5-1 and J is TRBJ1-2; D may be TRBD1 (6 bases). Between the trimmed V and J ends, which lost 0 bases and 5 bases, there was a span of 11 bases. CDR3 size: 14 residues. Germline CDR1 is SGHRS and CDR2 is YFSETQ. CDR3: CASSLEVQGYGYTF. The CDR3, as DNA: TGCGCCAGCAGCTTGGAGGTACAGGGTTATGGCTACACCTTC.

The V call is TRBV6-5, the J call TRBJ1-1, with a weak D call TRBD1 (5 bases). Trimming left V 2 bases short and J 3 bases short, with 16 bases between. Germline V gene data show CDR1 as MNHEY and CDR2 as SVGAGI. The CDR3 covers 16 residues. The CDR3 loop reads CASSYTGLFRHTEAFF. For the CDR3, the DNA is TGTGCCAGCAGTTACACGGGACTTTTCAGACACACTGAAGCTTTCTTT.

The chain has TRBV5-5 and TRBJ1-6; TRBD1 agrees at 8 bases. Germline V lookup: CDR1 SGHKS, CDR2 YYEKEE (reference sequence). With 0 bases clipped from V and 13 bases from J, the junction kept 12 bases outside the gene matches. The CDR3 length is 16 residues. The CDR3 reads CASSLESGGPRRPLHF. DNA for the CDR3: TGTGCCAGCAGCTTGGAATCAGGGGGCCCTCGTCGGCCCCTCCACTTT. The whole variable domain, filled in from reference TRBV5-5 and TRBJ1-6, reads DAGVTQSPTHLIKTRGQQVTLRCSPISGHKSVSWYQQVLGQGPQFIFQYYEKEERGRGNFPDRFSARQFPNYSSELNVNALLLGDSALYLCASSLESGGPRRPLHFGNGTRLTVT.

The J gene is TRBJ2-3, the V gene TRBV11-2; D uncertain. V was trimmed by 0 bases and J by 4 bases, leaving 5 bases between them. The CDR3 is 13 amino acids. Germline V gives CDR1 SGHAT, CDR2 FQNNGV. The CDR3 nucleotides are TGTGCCAGCAGCTTAGATAGTGCAGATACGCAGTATTTT. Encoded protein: CASSLDSADTQYF. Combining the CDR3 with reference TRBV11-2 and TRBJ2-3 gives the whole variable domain EAGVAQSPRYKIIEKRQSVAFWCNPISGHATLYWYQQILGQGPKLLIQFQNNGVVDDSQLPKDRFSAERLKGVDSTLKIQPAKLEDSAVYLCASSLDSADTQYFGPGTRLTVL.

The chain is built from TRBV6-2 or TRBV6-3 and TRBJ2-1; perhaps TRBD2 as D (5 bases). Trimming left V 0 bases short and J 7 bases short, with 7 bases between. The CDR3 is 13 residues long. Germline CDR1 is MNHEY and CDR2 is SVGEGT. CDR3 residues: CASSYSRRNEQFF. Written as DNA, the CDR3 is TGTGCCAGCAGTTACTCGCGGAGGAATGAGCAGTTCTTC.

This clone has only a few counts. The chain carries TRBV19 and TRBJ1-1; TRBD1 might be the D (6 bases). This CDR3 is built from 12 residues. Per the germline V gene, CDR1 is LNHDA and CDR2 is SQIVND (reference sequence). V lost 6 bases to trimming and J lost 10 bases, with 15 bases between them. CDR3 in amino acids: CASRAGAVGAFF. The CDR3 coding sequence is TGTGCCAGTAGAGCAGGGGCTGTGGGAGCTTTCTTT. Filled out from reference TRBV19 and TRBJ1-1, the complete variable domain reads DGGITQSPKYLFRKEGQNVTLSCEQNLNHDAMYWYRQDPGQGLRLIYYSQIVNDFQKGDIAEGYSVSREKKESFPLTVTSAQKNPTAFYLCASRAGAVGAFFGQGTRLTVV.

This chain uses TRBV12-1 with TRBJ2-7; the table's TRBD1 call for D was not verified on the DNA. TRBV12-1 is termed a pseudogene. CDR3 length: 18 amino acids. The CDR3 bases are TGTGCCAGCAGCCCACCCGGGACAGGGCCCCCAGGATCCTACGAGCAGTACTTC. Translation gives CASSPPGTGPPGSYEQYF.

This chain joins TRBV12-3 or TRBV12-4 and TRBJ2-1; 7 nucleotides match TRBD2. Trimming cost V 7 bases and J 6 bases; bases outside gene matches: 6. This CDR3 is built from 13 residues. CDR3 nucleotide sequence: TGTGCCAGCATGGGGGGGGACGTCAATGAGCAGTTCTTC. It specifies CASMGGDVNEQFF.

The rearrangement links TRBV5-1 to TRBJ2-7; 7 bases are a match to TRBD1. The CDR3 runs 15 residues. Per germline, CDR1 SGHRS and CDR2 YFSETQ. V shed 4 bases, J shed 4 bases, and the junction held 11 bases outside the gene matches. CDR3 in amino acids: CASSQDRDRVYEQYF. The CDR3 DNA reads TGCGCCAGCAGCCAAGACCGGGACAGAGTTTACGAGCAGTACTTC.

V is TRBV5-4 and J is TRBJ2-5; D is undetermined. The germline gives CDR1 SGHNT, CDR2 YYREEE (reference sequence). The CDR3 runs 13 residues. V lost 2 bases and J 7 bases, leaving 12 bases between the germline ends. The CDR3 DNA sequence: TGTGCCAGCAGCTTTACCGGTACGGGGACCCAGTACTTC. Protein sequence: CASSFTGTGTQYF.